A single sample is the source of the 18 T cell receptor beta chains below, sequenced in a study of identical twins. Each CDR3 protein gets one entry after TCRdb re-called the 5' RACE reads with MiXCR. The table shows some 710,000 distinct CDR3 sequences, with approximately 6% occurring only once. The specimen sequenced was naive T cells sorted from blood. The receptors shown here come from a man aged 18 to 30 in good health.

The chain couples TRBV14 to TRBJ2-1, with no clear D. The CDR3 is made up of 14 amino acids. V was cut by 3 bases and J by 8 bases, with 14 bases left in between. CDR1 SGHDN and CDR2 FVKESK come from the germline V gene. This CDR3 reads CASSQGRHVDEQFF. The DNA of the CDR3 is TGTGCCAGCAGCCAGGGCCGCCATGTGGATGAGCAGTTCTTC.

The CDR3 is CASSLRGEWNGYTF. In DNA form, the CDR3 reads TGTGCCAGCAGTTTAAGGGGAGAGTGGAATGGCTACACCTTC. V gene TRBV12-3 or TRBV12-4 combines with J gene TRBJ1-2; D is possibly TRBD1 (5 bases). V lost 2 bases and J lost 6, with 13 bases in between. The CDR3 covers 14 residues.

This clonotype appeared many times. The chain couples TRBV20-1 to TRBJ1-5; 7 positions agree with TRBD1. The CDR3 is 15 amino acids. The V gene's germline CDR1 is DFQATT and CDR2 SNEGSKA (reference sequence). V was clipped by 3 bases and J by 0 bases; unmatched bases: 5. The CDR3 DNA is TGCAGTGCTAGGGTGGGACAGTATAGCAATCAGCCCCAGCATTTT. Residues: CSARVGQYSNQPQHF.

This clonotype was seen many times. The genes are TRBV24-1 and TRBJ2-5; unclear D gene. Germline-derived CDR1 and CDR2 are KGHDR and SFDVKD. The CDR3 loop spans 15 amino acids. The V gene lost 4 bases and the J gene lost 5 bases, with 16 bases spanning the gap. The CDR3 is CATSDPERLGETQYF. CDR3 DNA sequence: TGTGCCACCAGTGACCCGGAGCGATTAGGGGAGACCCAGTACTTC.

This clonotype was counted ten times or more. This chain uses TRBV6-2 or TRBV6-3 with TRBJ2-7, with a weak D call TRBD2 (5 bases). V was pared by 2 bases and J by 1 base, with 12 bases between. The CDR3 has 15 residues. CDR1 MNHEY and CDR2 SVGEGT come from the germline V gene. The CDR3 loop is CASSYLRTGSYEQYV. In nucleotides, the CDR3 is TGTGCCAGCAGTTACCTACGGACGGGGTCCTACGAGCAGTACGTC.

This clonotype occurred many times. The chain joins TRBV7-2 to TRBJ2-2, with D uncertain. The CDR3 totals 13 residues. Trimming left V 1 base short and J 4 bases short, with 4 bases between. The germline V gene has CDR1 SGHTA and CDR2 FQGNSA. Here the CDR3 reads CASSLDPTGELFF. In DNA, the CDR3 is TGTGCCAGCAGCTTAGACCCCACCGGGGAGCTGTTTTTT. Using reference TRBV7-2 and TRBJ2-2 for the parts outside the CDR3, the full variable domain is GAGVSQSPSNKVTEKGKDVELRCDPISGHTALYWYRQSLGQGLEFLIYFQGNSAPDKSGLPSDRFSAERTGGSVSTLTIQRTQQEDSAVYLCASSLDPTGELFFGEGSRLTVL.

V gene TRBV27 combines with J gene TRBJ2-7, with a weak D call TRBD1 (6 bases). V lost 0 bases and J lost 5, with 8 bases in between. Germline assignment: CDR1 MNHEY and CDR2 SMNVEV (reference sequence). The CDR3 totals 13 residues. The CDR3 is CASSLSRDNEQYV. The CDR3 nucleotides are TGTGCCAGCAGTTTATCCCGGGACAACGAGCAGTACGTC.

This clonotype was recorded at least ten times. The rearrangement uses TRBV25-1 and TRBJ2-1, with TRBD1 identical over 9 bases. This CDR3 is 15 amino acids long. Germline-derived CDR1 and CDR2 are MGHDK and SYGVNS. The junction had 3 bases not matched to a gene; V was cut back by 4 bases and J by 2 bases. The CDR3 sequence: CASSADRGAYNEQFF. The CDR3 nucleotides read TGTGCCAGCAGTGCGGACAGGGGCGCCTACAATGAGCAGTTCTTC. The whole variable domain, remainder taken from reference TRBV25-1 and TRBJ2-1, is EADIYQTPRYLVIGTGKKITLECSQTMGHDKMYWYQQDPGMELHLIHYSYGVNSTEKGDLSSESTVSRIRTEHFPLTLESARPSHTSQYLCASSADRGAYNEQFFGPGTRLTVL.

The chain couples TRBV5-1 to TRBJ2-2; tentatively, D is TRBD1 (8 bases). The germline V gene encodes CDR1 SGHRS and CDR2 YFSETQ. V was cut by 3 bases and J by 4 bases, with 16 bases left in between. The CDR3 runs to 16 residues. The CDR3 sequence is CASSWIQGGATGELFF. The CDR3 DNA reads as TGCGCCAGCAGCTGGATACAGGGGGGGGCCACCGGGGAGCTGTTTTTT.

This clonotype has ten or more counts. The CDR3 nucleotides are TGTGCCAGCAGCGCTAACCCGGGGAACTATGGCTACACCTTC. Its translation is CASSANPGNYGYTF. The chain joins TRBV7-8 to TRBJ1-2, with D hard to call. This CDR3 has 14 amino acids. V lost 5 bases, J lost 2 bases, and 12 bases lay in between. Germline CDR1 SGHVS, CDR2 FQNEAQ.

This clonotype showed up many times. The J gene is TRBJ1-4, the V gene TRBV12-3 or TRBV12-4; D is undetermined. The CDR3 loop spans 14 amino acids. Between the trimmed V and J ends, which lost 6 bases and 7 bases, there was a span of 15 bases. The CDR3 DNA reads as TGTGCCAGCAGATGGACGGAAGATGTTGAAAAACTGTTTTTT. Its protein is CASRWTEDVEKLFF.

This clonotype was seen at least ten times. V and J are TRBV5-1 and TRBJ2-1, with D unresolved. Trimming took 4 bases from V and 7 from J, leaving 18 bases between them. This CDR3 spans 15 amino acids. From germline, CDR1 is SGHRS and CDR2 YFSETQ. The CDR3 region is CASSAALGFGNEQFF. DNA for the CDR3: TGCGCCAGCAGCGCGGCCCTGGGTTTCGGGAATGAGCAGTTCTTC.

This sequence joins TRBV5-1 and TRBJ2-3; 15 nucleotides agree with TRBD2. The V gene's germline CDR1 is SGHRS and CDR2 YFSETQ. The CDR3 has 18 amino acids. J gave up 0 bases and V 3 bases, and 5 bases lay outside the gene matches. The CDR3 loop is CASSSVGTSGRSTDTQYF. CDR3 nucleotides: TGCGCCAGCAGCTCCGTAGGGACTAGCGGGAGGAGCACAGATACGCAGTATTTT.

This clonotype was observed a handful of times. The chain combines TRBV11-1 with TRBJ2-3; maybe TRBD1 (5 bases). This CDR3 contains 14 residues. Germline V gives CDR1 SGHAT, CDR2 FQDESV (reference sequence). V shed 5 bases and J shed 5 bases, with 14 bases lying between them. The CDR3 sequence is CASSDGHPGDTQYF. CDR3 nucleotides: TGTGCCAGCAGCGACGGACACCCGGGAGATACGCAGTATTTT.

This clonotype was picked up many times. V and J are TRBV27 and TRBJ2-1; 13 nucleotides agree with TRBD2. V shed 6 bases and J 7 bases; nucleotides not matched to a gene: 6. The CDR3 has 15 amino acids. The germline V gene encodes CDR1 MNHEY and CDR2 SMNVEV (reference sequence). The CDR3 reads CASSAGTSGKNEQFF. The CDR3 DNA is TGTGCCAGCAGCGCCGGGACTAGCGGGAAAAATGAGCAGTTCTTC.

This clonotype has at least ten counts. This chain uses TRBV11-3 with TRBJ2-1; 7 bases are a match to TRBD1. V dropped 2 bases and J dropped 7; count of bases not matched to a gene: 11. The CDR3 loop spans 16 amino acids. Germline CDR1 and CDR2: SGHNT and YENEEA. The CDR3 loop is CASSLKGGASRNEQFF. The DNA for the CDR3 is TGTGCCAGCAGCTTAAAAGGGGGCGCTTCGAGGAATGAGCAGTTCTTC.

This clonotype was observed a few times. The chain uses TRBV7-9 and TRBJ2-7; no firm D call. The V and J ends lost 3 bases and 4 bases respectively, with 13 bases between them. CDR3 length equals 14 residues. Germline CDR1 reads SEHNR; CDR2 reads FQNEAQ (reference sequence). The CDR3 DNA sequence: TGTGCCAGCAGCTTTGACGGTCTGAAGTACGAGCAGTACTTC. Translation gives CASSFDGLKYEQYF.

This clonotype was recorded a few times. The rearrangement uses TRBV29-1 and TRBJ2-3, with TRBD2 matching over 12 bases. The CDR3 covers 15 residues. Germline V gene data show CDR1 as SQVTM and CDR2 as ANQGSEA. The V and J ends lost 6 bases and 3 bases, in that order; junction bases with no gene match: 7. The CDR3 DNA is TGCAGCGTCTACGGACTAGCGGGAAATACAGATACGCAGTATTTT. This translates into CSVYGLAGNTDTQYF.